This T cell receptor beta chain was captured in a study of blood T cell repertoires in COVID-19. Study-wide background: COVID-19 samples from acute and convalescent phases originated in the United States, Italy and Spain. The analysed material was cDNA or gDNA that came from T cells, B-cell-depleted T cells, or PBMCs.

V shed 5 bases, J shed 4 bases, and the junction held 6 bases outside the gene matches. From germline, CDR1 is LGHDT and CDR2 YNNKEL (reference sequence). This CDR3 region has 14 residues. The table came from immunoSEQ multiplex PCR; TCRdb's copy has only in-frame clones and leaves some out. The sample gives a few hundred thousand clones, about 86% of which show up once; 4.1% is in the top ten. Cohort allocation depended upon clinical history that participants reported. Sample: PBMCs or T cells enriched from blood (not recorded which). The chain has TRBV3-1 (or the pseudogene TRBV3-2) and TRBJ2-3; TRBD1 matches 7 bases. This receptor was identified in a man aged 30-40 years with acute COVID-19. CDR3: CASSANRGADTQYF. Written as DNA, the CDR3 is TGTGCCAGCAGCGCTAACAGGGGAGCAGATACGCAGTATTTT.